This is a list of T cell receptor beta chains from one sample in a study of tumor-infiltrating lymphocytes in localized non-small cell lung cancer. Method: immunoSEQ multiplex PCR; TCRdb's copy keeps in-frame clones and lacks some. The sample contains about 16,000 clones, 73% of which appear only once. The sequencing input was lung tumor tissue. These receptors all stem from a human donor with non-small cell lung cancer. The CDR3 runs from the conserved cysteine through the conserved F or W. Size tells how often a clone was seen (once, few, many) or the class of an expanded clone, and some rows leave it out.

clone_size: .; j_call: TRBJ2-1; v_call: TRBV11-2; cdr3_aa: CASSLLSLSTSYNEQFF
clone_size: medium-sized; j_call: TRBJ1-4; v_call: TRBV28; cdr3_aa: CASSSGDREEKLFF
clone_size: .; j_call: TRBJ2-2; v_call: TRBV5-1; cdr3_aa: CASSLEMGAGTGELFF
clone_size: few; j_call: TRBJ2-7; v_call: TRBV28; cdr3_aa: CASSRRTSGGASGEQYF
clone_size: few; j_call: TRBJ1-2; v_call: TRBV4-1; cdr3_aa: CASSQQGRITF
clone_size: .; j_call: TRBJ2-1; v_call: TRBV28; cdr3_aa: CATSTVLGGYNEQFF
clone_size: few; j_call: TRBJ2-7; v_call: TRBV2; cdr3_aa: CASSDRAGAYEQYF
clone_size: .; j_call: TRBJ2-3; v_call: TRBV9; cdr3_aa: CASSVGASGFTDTQYF
clone_size: .; j_call: TRBJ1-2; v_call: TRBV6-1; cdr3_aa: CASSPSGTVDYGYTF
clone_size: .; j_call: TRBJ2-1; v_call: TRBV11-2; cdr3_aa: CASSFGSGRVNEQFF
clone_size: .; j_call: TRBJ1-1; v_call: TRBV11-1; cdr3_aa: CASSPFGGRVGTEAFF
clone_size: few; j_call: TRBJ2-2; v_call: TRBV28; cdr3_aa: CASSQWTGPNTGELFF
clone_size: .; j_call: TRBJ2-5; v_call: TRBV5-1; cdr3_aa: CASSRMTAGETQYF
clone_size: .; j_call: TRBJ2-3; v_call: TRBV5-4; cdr3_aa: CASSFVNRQYF
clone_size: .; j_call: TRBJ2-7; v_call: TRBV5-1; cdr3_aa: CASSKDRVEQYF